The 4 T cell receptor beta chains below were found in one sample sequenced in a study of beta chain features in type 1 diabetes. Expressed TCRB transcripts were sequenced because the entire RNA isolate underwent reverse transcription. The assay was immunoSEQ multiplex PCR, and TCRdb's table has in-frame clones only and misses some. The repertoire holds 250,000 to 350,000 clones, with 14% as singletons. The source material was central memory CD4+ T cells from blood. Receptor source: a man under 40 in good health.

This sequence joins TRBV25-1 and TRBJ2-5; 7 bases are a match to TRBD2. J was trimmed by 4 bases and V by 10 bases; bases with no gene match: 12. Per the germline V gene, CDR1 is MGHDK and CDR2 is SYGVNS. The CDR3 is 14 residues long. The CDR3 DNA reads TGTGCCACCCGTTGGGGGGGTGGGGCAGAGACCCAGTACTTC. This translates into CATRWGGGAETQYF.

This clone was detected only a few times. The chain uses TRBV7-8 and TRBJ1-1; the match to TRBD1 covers 7 bases. CDR3 length: 14 residues. CDR1 is SGHVS, CDR2 FQNEAQ, per germline. J was trimmed by 4 bases and V by 5 bases; bases with no gene match: 7. CDR3: CASSLGTVGTEAFF. CDR3 bases: TGTGCCAGCAGCCTGGGGACAGTAGGCACTGAAGCTTTCTTT.

This chain links TRBV2 with TRBJ2-2, with a tentative D call TRBD2 (6 bases). Germline V lookup: CDR1 SNHLY, CDR2 FYNNEI. The CDR3 loop spans 17 amino acids. V lost 3 bases to trimming and J lost 0 bases, with 14 bases between them. As DNA, the CDR3 is TGTGCCAGCAGTGAGAGACGTGCGGGAACGAACACCGGGGAGCTGTTTTTT. Residues: CASSERRAGTNTGELFF.

CDR3 bases: TGTGCCAGCAGCCAAGTTTCTAGCGGGAGTAGGGCAGATACGCAGTATTTT. As protein: CASSQVSSGSRADTQYF. The chain links TRBV4-2 to TRBJ2-3; 10 bases map to TRBD2. The CDR3 runs 17 residues. Germline CDR1 LGHNA, CDR2 YNFKEQ. Trimming took 1 base from V and 4 from J; bases not matched to a gene: 8.